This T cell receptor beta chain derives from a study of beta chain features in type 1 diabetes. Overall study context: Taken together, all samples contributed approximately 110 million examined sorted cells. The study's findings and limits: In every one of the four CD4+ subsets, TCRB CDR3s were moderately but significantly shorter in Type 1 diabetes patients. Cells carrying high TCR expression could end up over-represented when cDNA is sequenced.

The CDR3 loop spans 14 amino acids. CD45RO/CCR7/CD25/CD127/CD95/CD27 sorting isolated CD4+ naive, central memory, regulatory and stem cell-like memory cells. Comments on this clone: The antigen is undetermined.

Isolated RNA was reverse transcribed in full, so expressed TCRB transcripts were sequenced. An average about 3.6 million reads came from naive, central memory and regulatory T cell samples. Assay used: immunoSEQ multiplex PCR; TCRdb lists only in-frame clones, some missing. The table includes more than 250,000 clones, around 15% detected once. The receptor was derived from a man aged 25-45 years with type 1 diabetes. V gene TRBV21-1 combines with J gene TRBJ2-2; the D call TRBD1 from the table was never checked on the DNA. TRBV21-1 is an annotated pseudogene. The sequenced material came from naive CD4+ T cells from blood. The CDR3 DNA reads TGTGCCAGCAGCACACAGTCGAACACCGGGGAGCTGTTTTTT. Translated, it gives CASSTQSNTGELFF.